A selection of T cell receptor beta chains follows, all from one sample in a study of blood T cell repertoires in COVID-19. The assay was immunoSEQ multiplex PCR, and TCRdb's table has in-frame clones only and misses some. Of approximately 270,000 clones listed, approximately 83% are singletons. The sequenced sample was PBMCs or T cells enriched from blood (not recorded which). These receptors came from a woman aged 45-65 years who had recovered from COVID-19. Each CDR3 is given with its conserved first and last residue. D genes are given only for firm matches. Size is omitted from some rows. Given values are once, few, many or a class for expanded clones.

j_call: TRBJ2-1
d_call: TRBD2
clone_size: -
v_call: TRBV18
cdr3_length: 16
cdr3_nt: TGTGCCAGCTCATCGGGACTAGCGGGAGGTCTCGATGAGCAGTTCTTC
cdr3_aa: CASSSGLAGGLDEQFF

j_call: TRBJ2-7
d_call: -
clone_size: once
v_call: TRBV30
cdr3_length: 12
cdr3_nt: TGTGCCTGGAGTGGGGGGGTTGTCGAGCAGTACTTC
cdr3_aa: CAWSGGVVEQYF

j_call: TRBJ2-7
d_call: TRBD2
clone_size: -
v_call: TRBV4-2
cdr3_length: 15
cdr3_nt: TGTGCCAGCAGATCCGGGATAGCGGGAGATAACGAGCAGTACTTC
cdr3_aa: CASRSGIAGDNEQYF

j_call: TRBJ1-5
d_call: TRBD1
clone_size: -
v_call: TRBV28
cdr3_length: 15
cdr3_nt: TGTGCCAGCAGTTCCGGACAGCCAGGGGGTCAGCCCCAGCATTTT
cdr3_aa: CASSSGQPGGQPQHF

j_call: TRBJ1-1
d_call: TRBD1
clone_size: -
v_call: TRBV5-6
cdr3_length: 15
cdr3_nt: TGTGCCAGCAGCTCCTACGACAGGGGGCTCACTGAAGCTTTCTTT
cdr3_aa: CASSSYDRGLTEAFF

j_call: TRBJ1-2
d_call: -
clone_size: -
v_call: TRBV27
cdr3_length: 13
cdr3_nt: TGTGCCAGCAGTCCTTGGGGGGGCTATGGCTACACCTTC
cdr3_aa: CASSPWGGYGYTF

j_call: TRBJ1-2
d_call: -
clone_size: -
v_call: TRBV20-1
cdr3_length: 13
cdr3_nt: TGCAGTGCTAGTCAAAGGGAGGACTATGGCTACACCTTC
cdr3_aa: CSASQREDYGYTF

j_call: TRBJ1-5
d_call: -
clone_size: -
v_call: TRBV30
cdr3_length: 14
cdr3_nt: TGTGCCTGGAGTGTATCAGGGTCCAATCAGCCCCAGCATTTT
cdr3_aa: CAWSVSGSNQPQHF

j_call: TRBJ2-3
d_call: TRBD2
clone_size: -
v_call: TRBV5-1
cdr3_length: 16
cdr3_nt: TGCGCCAGCAGCTTCGGGACTAGCGGAAACACAGATACGCAGTATTTT
cdr3_aa: CASSFGTSGNTDTQYF

j_call: TRBJ1-5
d_call: -
clone_size: -
v_call: TRBV7-2
cdr3_length: 16
cdr3_nt: TGTGCCAGCAGCTTAGGGTCAGGGTATAGCAATCAGCCCCAGCATTTT
cdr3_aa: CASSLGSGYSNQPQHF

j_call: TRBJ1-2
d_call: TRBD1
clone_size: once
v_call: TRBV6-2/TRBV6-3
cdr3_length: 16
cdr3_nt: TGTGCCAGCAGTTACCCCCGACAGGGGCTTCGCTATGGCTACACCTTC
cdr3_aa: CASSYPRQGLRYGYTF

j_call: TRBJ1-1
d_call: -
clone_size: once
v_call: TRBV28
cdr3_length: 12
cdr3_nt: TGTGCCAGCATCGAGCGGGATACTGAAGCTTTCTTT
cdr3_aa: CASIERDTEAFF

j_call: TRBJ1-2
d_call: -
clone_size: -
v_call: TRBV14
cdr3_length: 13
cdr3_nt: TGTGCCCGCGGGTGGGGGGGCGCCGGCGGCTACACCTTC
cdr3_aa: CARGWGGAGGYTF

j_call: TRBJ1-1
d_call: -
clone_size: -
v_call: TRBV25-1
cdr3_length: 13
cdr3_nt: TGTGCCAGCAGCCCAGGGGAGAACACTGAAGCTTTCTTT
cdr3_aa: CASSPGENTEAFF

j_call: TRBJ2-1
d_call: TRBD2
clone_size: -
v_call: TRBV11-3
cdr3_length: 15
cdr3_nt: TGTGCCAGCAGCTTAGTTACTAGCGGGATGAATGAGCAGTTCTTC
cdr3_aa: CASSLVTSGMNEQFF

j_call: TRBJ2-5
d_call: TRBD1
clone_size: -
v_call: TRBV5-4
cdr3_length: 14
cdr3_nt: TGTGCCAGCAGCCCAGGACAGGAACGGGCGACCCAGTACTTC
cdr3_aa: CASSPGQERATQYF

j_call: TRBJ2-7
d_call: TRBD2
clone_size: many
v_call: TRBV2
cdr3_length: 14
cdr3_nt: TGTGCCAGCTCGGGACTAGCGGACCCCTACGAGCAGTACTTC
cdr3_aa: CASSGLADPYEQYF

j_call: TRBJ1-3
d_call: -
clone_size: -
v_call: TRBV28
cdr3_length: 15
cdr3_nt: TGTGCCAGCAGTTTCTCCAGGCCCTCTGGAAACACCATATATTTT
cdr3_aa: CASSFSRPSGNTIYF

j_call: TRBJ1-5
d_call: -
clone_size: -
v_call: TRBV2
cdr3_length: 13
cdr3_nt: TGTGCCAGCAGTGACCGTGAGGGTCAGCCCCAGCATTTT
cdr3_aa: CASSDREGQPQHF

j_call: TRBJ2-1
d_call: TRBD1
clone_size: -
v_call: TRBV11-2
cdr3_length: 15
cdr3_nt: TGTGCCAGCAGCTCGAACAGGGGAAACTACAATGAGCAGTTCTTC
cdr3_aa: CASSSNRGNYNEQFF

j_call: TRBJ2-2
d_call: -
clone_size: -
v_call: TRBV24-1
cdr3_length: 17
cdr3_nt: TGTGCCACCAGTGATTTGCAAGTAGGGGCGAACACCGGGGAGCTGTTTTTT
cdr3_aa: CATSDLQVGANTGELFF

j_call: TRBJ2-5
d_call: TRBD2
clone_size: -
v_call: TRBV10-3
cdr3_length: 14
cdr3_nt: TGTGCCATCAGTGAGCAGGTAGCGGGGGGGACCCAGTACTTC
cdr3_aa: CAISEQVAGGTQYF

j_call: TRBJ2-7
d_call: TRBD1
clone_size: -
v_call: TRBV5-1
cdr3_length: 13
cdr3_nt: TGCGCCAGCAGAACGGACAGGGCCTACGAGCAGTACTTC
cdr3_aa: CASRTDRAYEQYF

j_call: TRBJ2-6
d_call: TRBD1
clone_size: -
v_call: TRBV27
cdr3_length: 17
cdr3_nt: TGTGCCAGCAGTCAACAGGGGCTATACTCTGGGGCCAACGTCCTGACTTTC
cdr3_aa: CASSQQGLYSGANVLTF

j_call: TRBJ2-7
d_call: -
clone_size: -
v_call: TRBV21-1
cdr3_length: 17
cdr3_nt: TGTGCCAGCAGCACCCGTCCTCCTAACTCCCTTATTTTCGAGCAGTACTTC
cdr3_aa: CASSTRPPNSLIFEQYF

j_call: TRBJ2-3
d_call: -
clone_size: once
v_call: TRBV19
cdr3_length: 13
cdr3_nt: TGTGCCAGTACCACCCGGGGCACAGATACGCAGTATTTT
cdr3_aa: CASTTRGTDTQYF

j_call: TRBJ1-5
d_call: -
clone_size: -
v_call: TRBV24-1
cdr3_length: 12
cdr3_nt: TGTGCCACCAGTGATTCGATGCGGCCCCAGCATTTT
cdr3_aa: CATSDSMRPQHF

j_call: TRBJ1-5
d_call: -
clone_size: -
v_call: TRBV27
cdr3_length: 14
cdr3_nt: TGTGCCAGCAGTCAACGGGGGGGCCGGCAGCCCCAGCATTTT
cdr3_aa: CASSQRGGRQPQHF

j_call: TRBJ2-4
d_call: -
clone_size: -
v_call: TRBV15
cdr3_length: 16
cdr3_nt: TGTGCCACCATGTCGTCCAGGGATTTAGCCAAAAACATTCAGTACTTC
cdr3_aa: CATMSSRDLAKNIQYF

j_call: TRBJ1-1
d_call: -
clone_size: -
v_call: TRBV5-1
cdr3_length: 15
cdr3_nt: TGCGCCAGCAGCTTGGAACGCAGGGCAGGAACTGAAGCTTTCTTT
cdr3_aa: CASSLERRAGTEAFF

j_call: TRBJ1-3
d_call: TRBD1
clone_size: -
v_call: TRBV28
cdr3_length: 14
cdr3_nt: TGTGCCAGCAGTCCGACAGGGGGCATGGACACCATATATTTT
cdr3_aa: CASSPTGGMDTIYF

j_call: TRBJ2-1
d_call: TRBD2
clone_size: -
v_call: TRBV4-1
cdr3_length: 15
cdr3_nt: TGCGCCAGCAGCCACACCGGACTAGCGCGCAATGAGCAGTTCTTC
cdr3_aa: CASSHTGLARNEQFF

j_call: TRBJ2-1
d_call: TRBD2
clone_size: once
v_call: TRBV2
cdr3_length: 12
cdr3_nt: TGTGCCGGTAGCGGGGGTTACAATGAGCAGTTCTTC
cdr3_aa: CAGSGGYNEQFF

j_call: TRBJ1-3
d_call: -
clone_size: few
v_call: TRBV28
cdr3_length: 16
cdr3_nt: TGTGCCAGCAGTCCATGGGACACCATAGGTGGAAACACCATATATTTT
cdr3_aa: CASSPWDTIGGNTIYF

j_call: TRBJ2-6
d_call: TRBD2
clone_size: -
v_call: TRBV19
cdr3_length: 15
cdr3_nt: TGTGCCAGTAGTTCCGGGAGGGCTGGGGCCAACGTCCTGACTTTC
cdr3_aa: CASSSGRAGANVLTF

j_call: TRBJ1-2
d_call: -
clone_size: -
v_call: TRBV28
cdr3_length: 13
cdr3_nt: TGTGCCAGCAGGTCTGGTACAACGGGGGGCTACACCTTC
cdr3_aa: CASRSGTTGGYTF

j_call: TRBJ2-2
d_call: -
clone_size: -
v_call: TRBV7-9
cdr3_length: 14
cdr3_nt: TGTGCCAGCAGCGACCGGGACAACAACGGGGAGCTGTTTTTT
cdr3_aa: CASSDRDNNGELFF

j_call: TRBJ1-6
d_call: -
clone_size: -
v_call: TRBV19
cdr3_length: 13
cdr3_nt: TGTGCCAGTGAAGCAGGGAACAATTCACCCCTCCACTTT
cdr3_aa: CASEAGNNSPLHF

j_call: TRBJ2-5
d_call: -
clone_size: -
v_call: TRBV5-1
cdr3_length: 12
cdr3_nt: TGCGCCAGCAGCCCCGGCGGGGAGACCCAGTACTTC
cdr3_aa: CASSPGGETQYF

j_call: TRBJ2-5
d_call: -
clone_size: -
v_call: TRBV7-7
cdr3_length: 14
cdr3_nt: TGTGCTAGCAGCCCACTAACGTACCAAGAGACCCAGTACTTC
cdr3_aa: CASSPLTYQETQYF

j_call: TRBJ2-1
d_call: TRBD2
clone_size: -
v_call: TRBV27
cdr3_length: 14
cdr3_nt: TGTGCCAGCAGTTTACCGGGAGGGAGGAATGAGCAGTTCTTC
cdr3_aa: CASSLPGGRNEQFF

j_call: TRBJ1-2
d_call: TRBD1
clone_size: -
v_call: TRBV28
cdr3_length: 17
cdr3_nt: TGTGCCAGCAGAATTACCGGGACAGGGGGCGCCGGCTATGGCTACACCTTC
cdr3_aa: CASRITGTGGAGYGYTF

j_call: TRBJ2-1
d_call: TRBD2
clone_size: -
v_call: TRBV5-4
cdr3_length: 17
cdr3_nt: TGTGCCAGCAGACTCGGACTAGCGGGAGGGCCGGTCAATGAGCAGTTCTTC
cdr3_aa: CASRLGLAGGPVNEQFF

j_call: TRBJ2-7
d_call: -
clone_size: -
v_call: TRBV6-5
cdr3_length: 16
cdr3_nt: TGTGCCAGCAGTTACTCGCCTAGCGACAAGTCCTACGAGCAGTACTTC
cdr3_aa: CASSYSPSDKSYEQYF

j_call: TRBJ2-1
d_call: -
clone_size: once
v_call: TRBV29-1
cdr3_length: 14
cdr3_nt: TGCAGCGCCGTGGGCCCCCTCGTCGACAATGAGCAGTTCTTC
cdr3_aa: CSAVGPLVDNEQFF

j_call: TRBJ1-5
d_call: TRBD1
clone_size: -
v_call: TRBV5-1
cdr3_length: 16
cdr3_nt: TGCGCCAGCAGCCCGGGGACAGGGGCCTTCAGTCAGCCCCAGCATTTT
cdr3_aa: CASSPGTGAFSQPQHF

j_call: TRBJ2-3
d_call: TRBD2
clone_size: -
v_call: TRBV4-2
cdr3_length: 21
cdr3_nt: TGTGCCAGCAGCCTAGACCCTTCAACTCCCGGGACTAGCGGGAGGACTGATACGCAGTATTTT
cdr3_aa: CASSLDPSTPGTSGRTDTQYF